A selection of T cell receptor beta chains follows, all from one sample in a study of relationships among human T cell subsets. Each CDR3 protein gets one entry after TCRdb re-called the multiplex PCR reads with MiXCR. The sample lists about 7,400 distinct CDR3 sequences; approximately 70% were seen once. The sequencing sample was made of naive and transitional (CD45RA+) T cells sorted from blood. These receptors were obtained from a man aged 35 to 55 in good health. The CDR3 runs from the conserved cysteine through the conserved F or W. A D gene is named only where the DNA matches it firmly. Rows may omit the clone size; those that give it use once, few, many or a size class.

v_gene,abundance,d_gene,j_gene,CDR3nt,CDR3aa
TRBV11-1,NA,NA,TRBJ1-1,TGTGCCAGCAGCTTAGAGGTCGAGAACACTGAAGCTTTCTTT,CASSLEVENTEAFF
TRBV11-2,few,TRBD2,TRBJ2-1,TGTGCCAGCAGCTTAGATTCTATTGGGACTAGCGGGAGGTACAATGAGCAGTTCTTC,CASSLDSIGTSGRYNEQFF
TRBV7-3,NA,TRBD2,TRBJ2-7,TGTGCCAGCAGCCCGTATGTCGGGAGGGAGCAGTACTTC,CASSPYVGREQYF
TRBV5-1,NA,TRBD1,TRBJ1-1,TGCGCCAGCAGCTCAGGGGGCGCGAACACTGAAGCTTTCTTT,CASSSGGANTEAFF
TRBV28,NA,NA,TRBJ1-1,TGTGCCAGCAGAAGGGACACCTTGAACACTGAAGCTTTCTTT,CASRRDTLNTEAFF
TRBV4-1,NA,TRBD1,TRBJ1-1,TGCGCCAGCAGCCAAGATCGGGGAGGGAAAGGGGGCATGAACACTGAAGCTTTCTTT,CASSQDRGGKGGMNTEAFF
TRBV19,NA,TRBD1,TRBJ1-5,TGTGCCAGTAGTGCCAGGACGACAGGGAAGAATCAGCCCCAGCATTTT,CASSARTTGKNQPQHF
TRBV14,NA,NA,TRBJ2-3,TGTGCCAGCAGCCAAGTTCTTTTCAGCGGGTCCTTCACAGATACGCAGTATTTT,CASSQVLFSGSFTDTQYF
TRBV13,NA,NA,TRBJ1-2,TGTGCCAGCAGCTTAAGACGGGCAGAGGGGGGCTACACCTTC,CASSLRRAEGGYTF
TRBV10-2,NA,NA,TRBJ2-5,TGCGCCAGCACCTATGACACTAGCCGAGAGACCCAGTACTTC,CASTYDTSRETQYF
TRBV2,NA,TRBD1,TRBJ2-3,TGTGCCAGCACCACCCGGACAGGGGGCGAAGATACGCAGTATTTT,CASTTRTGGEDTQYF
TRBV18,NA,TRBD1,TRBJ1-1,TGTGCCAGCTCACCAAACACAGGGGCCATGAACACTGAAGCTTTCTTT,CASSPNTGAMNTEAFF
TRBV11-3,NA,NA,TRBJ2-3,TGTGCCAGCAGCTCCACGTCAGCCACGCTGGATACGCAGTATTTT,CASSSTSATLDTQYF
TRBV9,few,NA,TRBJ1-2,TGTGCCAGCAGCGTAGCCGAGAACTATGGCTACACCTTC,CASSVAENYGYTF
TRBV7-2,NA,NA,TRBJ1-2,TGTGCCAGCCGACCGGGGGGGAACTATGGCTACACCTTC,CASRPGGNYGYTF
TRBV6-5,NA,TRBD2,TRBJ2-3,TGTGCCAGCAGTTCGAATGGGCTAGCGGTCCGGGGTACGCAGTATTTT,CASSSNGLAVRGTQYF
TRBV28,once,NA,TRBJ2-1,TGTGCCAGCAGTTCCGGACAGCCCGGCAATGAGCAGTTCTTC,CASSSGQPGNEQFF
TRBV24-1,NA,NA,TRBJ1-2,TGTGCCACCAGTGATTTAGCCAGCAACTATGGCTACACCTTC,CATSDLASNYGYTF
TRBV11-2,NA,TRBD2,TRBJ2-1,TGTGCCAGCAGCTTAAGGCCGACTAGCGGGTTCTACAATGAGCAGTTCTTC,CASSLRPTSGFYNEQFF
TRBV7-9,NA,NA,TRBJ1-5,TGTGCCAGCAGCTTAGGGGGGCGGAAAAGCAATCAGCCCCAGCATTTT,CASSLGGRKSNQPQHF
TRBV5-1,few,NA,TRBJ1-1,TGCGCCAGCAGCTTGGTCGACTTGTTGAACACTGAAGCTTTCTTT,CASSLVDLLNTEAFF
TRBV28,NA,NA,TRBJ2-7,TGTGCCAGCAGTTTGGTTGGGGGGACCTCCTACGAGCAGTACTTC,CASSLVGGTSYEQYF
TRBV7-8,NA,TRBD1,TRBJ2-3,TGTGCCAGCAGCTTGGGACAGGGGATAGGCACAGATACGCAGTATTTT,CASSLGQGIGTDTQYF
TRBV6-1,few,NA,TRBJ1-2,TGTGCCAGCAGTGTTTCCGGGACACTCCCCGCCTATGGCTACACCTTC,CASSVSGTLPAYGYTF
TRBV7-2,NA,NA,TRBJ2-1,TGTGCCAGCAGCCCCAGAGGGGTGTTGGACTACAATGAGCAGTTCTTC,CASSPRGVLDYNEQFF
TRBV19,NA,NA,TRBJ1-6,TGTGCCAGTAGTATCGAACAGGGAGGGTCACCCCTCCACTTT,CASSIEQGGSPLHF
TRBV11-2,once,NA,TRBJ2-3,TGTGCCAGCAGCTTAGGGGCGATGGAGGTTACGCAGTATTTT,CASSLGAMEVTQYF
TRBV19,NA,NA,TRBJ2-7,TGTGCCAGTAGTATACCAGGGGCCACCTACGAGCAGTACTTC,CASSIPGATYEQYF
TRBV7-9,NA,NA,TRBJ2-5,TGTGCCAGCAGCTTAGCCGACAGTCAAGAGACCCAGTACTTC,CASSLADSQETQYF
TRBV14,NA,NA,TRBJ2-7,TGTGCCAGCAGTCCACAGGGATATGTCTACGAGCAGTACTTC,CASSPQGYVYEQYF
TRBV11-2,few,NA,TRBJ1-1,TGTGCCAGCACCACCCTGGCACATCTAGAAGCTTTCTTT,CASTTLAHLEAFF
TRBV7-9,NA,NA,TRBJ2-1,TGTGCCAGCAGCGGACTTGCCGGCCCTCAAAGTGAGCAGTTCTTC,CASSGLAGPQSEQFF
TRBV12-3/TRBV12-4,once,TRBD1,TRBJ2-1,TGTGCCAGCAGTCCACGACAGGGGGCTTTCAATGAGCAGTTCTTC,CASSPRQGAFNEQFF
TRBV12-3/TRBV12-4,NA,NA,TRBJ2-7,TGTGCCAGCAGTTTCGTGGGCTACGAGCAGTACTTC,CASSFVGYEQYF
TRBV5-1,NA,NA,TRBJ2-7,TGCGCCAGCAGCAATCCCGGGACGATTTCGCTCTACGAGCAGTACTTC,CASSNPGTISLYEQYF
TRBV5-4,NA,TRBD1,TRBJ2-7,TGCGCCAGCAGCTTCGGACAGGGACGGGAAAGGTACGAGCAGTACTTC,CASSFGQGRERYEQYF
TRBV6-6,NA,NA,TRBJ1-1,TGTGCCAGCATTGGGGTGATGAGCGTGAACACTGAAGCTTTCTTT,CASIGVMSVNTEAFF
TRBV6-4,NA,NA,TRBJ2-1,TGTGCCAGCAGTGACTCGGCACACAATGAGCAGTTCTTC,CASSDSAHNEQFF
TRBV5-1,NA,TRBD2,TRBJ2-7,TGCGCCAGCAGCTTAGTAGCGGGAGGGTACGAGCAGTACTTC,CASSLVAGGYEQYF
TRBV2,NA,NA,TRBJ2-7,TGTGCCAGCAGTGGGAGAGATTACGAGCAGTACTTC,CASSGRDYEQYF
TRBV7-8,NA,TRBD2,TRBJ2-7,TGTGCCAGCAGCCCAAGCGGGGGGGCCCAATACGAGCAGTACTTC,CASSPSGGAQYEQYF
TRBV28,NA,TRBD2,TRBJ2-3,TGTGCCAGCAAGATAGCGGGAGGCTTCAAGTCAGTGGCAGATACGCAGTATTTT,CASKIAGGFKSVADTQYF
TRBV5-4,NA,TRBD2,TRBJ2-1,TGTGCCAGCAGCTCTTCTCCTAGCGGGAGGACCTACAATGAGCAGTTCTTC,CASSSSPSGRTYNEQFF
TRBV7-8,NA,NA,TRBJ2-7,TGTGCCAGCAGCTTACCCCTACGTCTAGGGGCCTACGAGCAGTACTTC,CASSLPLRLGAYEQYF
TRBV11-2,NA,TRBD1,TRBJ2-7,TGTGCCAGCAGCTTATGGGGACAGCTCGACTTGTACGAGCAGTACTTC,CASSLWGQLDLYEQYF
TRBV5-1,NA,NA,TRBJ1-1,TGCGCCAGCAGCTTAGGAAGTGAAGCTTTCTTT,CASSLGSEAFF
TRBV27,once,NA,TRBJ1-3,TGTGCCAGCAGTGCCGATCCCGGAAACACCATATATTTT,CASSADPGNTIYF